A single sample gave rise to the 3 T cell receptor beta chains below, sequenced in a study of cytomegalovirus exposure and HLA in healthy donors. This PCR relied on a set of 60 Vbeta primers and 13 Jbeta primers. Method: immunoSEQ multiplex PCR; TCRdb's copy keeps in-frame clones and lacks some. Among fewer than 250,000 clones listed, 87% were seen once. The specimen was PBMCs. The receptors were sampled from a boy under 10 years old in good health and CMV-seronegative.

In the case of this clone: One end of the junction is discordant with germline, which a read error may explain. The V call is TRBV7-9, the J call TRBJ1-1; D is undetermined. Germline V gene lookup returns CDR1 SEHNR and CDR2 FQNEAQ (reference sequence). CDR3 length: 10 amino acids. CDR3 coding DNA: TGTTCCAGCAGCGTAACTGAAGCTTTCTTT. Its translation: CSSSVTEAFF.

The V call is TRBV7-2, the J call TRBJ2-3, with TRBD1 as a possible D gene (6 bases). CDR3 length: 14 residues. V was clipped by 0 bases and J by 5 bases, with 9 bases between them. Germline CDR1 SGHTA, CDR2 FQGNSA. The CDR3 is CASSLAPRGDTQYF. The CDR3, as DNA: TGTGCCAGCAGCTTAGCCCCCAGGGGAGATACGCAGTATTTT.

The V gene is TRBV11-2, the J gene TRBJ1-6; TRBD1 agrees at 7 bases. Looked up from germline, CDR1 is SGHAT and CDR2 is FQNNGV. There are 14 residues in the CDR3. J lost 7 bases, V lost 2 bases, and 2 bases had no gene match. The CDR3, as DNA: TGTGCCAGCAGCTTACAGGGGGAGAATTCACCCCTCCACTTT. Its protein product is CASSLQGENSPLHF.